A single T cell receptor (beta chain) is shown here with its context. Its specific antigen is unknown. No base quality values were provided; no much bigger clone lies one nucleotide off. Lesional scalp punch biopsies and peripheral blood were collected from alopecia areata patients. PBMCs were separated by density centrifugation and stained for CD3, CD4 and CD8, after which CD4+ and CD8+ T cells were sorted on a FACSAria. This sample was taken from a study of CD8+ T cells in alopecia areata (dated by TCRdb to the late 2010s). For context, the study as a whole: The treated patients, all with moderate-to-severe alopecia areata, were enrolled in an open-label pilot trial of oral tofacitinib given at 5 to 10 mg twice daily. Patients on tofacitinib were biopsied at baseline and after 4 and 24 weeks of treatment, and several of the patients also had a later scalp biopsy. Scalp clonality was compared across normal scalp (n=4), patchy alopecia areata scalp (n=8), and alopecia totalis/universalis scalp (n=8). RNA came from the PAXgene miRNA kit for fixed scalp, the miRNeasy kit for PBMCs, and the RNeasy kit for mouse skin. Tofacitinib was given for 6 to 18 months, followed by 6 months of follow-up off drug to assess delayed response and recurrence. Amplification of TCRbeta CDR3 regions was done by immunoSEQ multiplex PCR using 35 Vbeta forward primers and 13 Jbeta reverse primers. To study T cell clonal expansion in alopecia areata, the researchers applied high-throughput TCRbeta sequencing to both the C3H/HeJ mouse model and human patients. Human TCRbeta sequencing covered scalp tissue and sorted CD4+ and CD8+ peripheral blood T cells from patchy and totalis/universalis alopecia areata patients and healthy controls.

Libraries came from the immunoSEQ multiplex PCR assay. To provide template for TCR sequencing, every sample had RNA extracted and reverse transcribed into cDNA. SuperScript III was used to make first-strand cDNA, primed with a 2:1 mix of oligo-dT and random hexamers. A synthetic immune receptor repertoire was used to measure amplification bias, and any remaining bias was corrected computationally. As for the authors' bioinformatics: Raw reads were preprocessed to remove errors, and CDR3 was defined by IMGT conventions from the conserved cysteine to phenylalanine. Clonality was calculated as 1 minus Shannon entropy normalized by log2 of the number of productive unique TCRs. Whether each scalp clone was CD4 or CD8 was inferred by checking scalp TCRbeta sequences against the CD4 and CD8 repertoires from sorted blood. In its TCRdb copy, this immuneACCESS table keeps in-frame sequences only and misses some clones. Where compared with another copy, unresolved V genes explain less than half of these, and the others have no known cause. V and J calls and clone size follow that table, whereas D and trimming were derived from the DNA. The sample data list some 110,000 clones, and approximately 38% of these were observed just once. The ten biggest clones cover 3% to 3.5% of the sample.

Including the terminal cysteine and phenylalanine, the CDR3 comprises 13 residues. The CDR3 DNA has 39 bases and is translated from base 1. Unmatched junction bases come to 4, with V trimmed by 9 bases and J by 0 bases. As encoded in the germline V gene (reference sequence), CDR1 is LNHDA while CDR2 is SQIVND. What the authors observed across the whole study: TCR sequences shared between patients were less clear than in mice, possibly partly because of HLA diversity in the patient population. Unlike mouse skin, which is dominated by gammadelta T cells, normal human skin has resident alphabeta T cells that are also sequenced, and this complicates analysis of the scalp TCR repertoire. Lesional scalp, especially in alopecia totalis/universalis, showed higher clonality and more expanded CD8+ clones than normal scalp, suggesting antigenic drive.

The clonotype comes from a human donor with alopecia areata. The chain was built from TRBV19 and TRBJ2-5, with 7 middle bases fitting TRBD2. Sequenced input: CD4+ T cells sorted from blood. CDR3 region: CARPGGNQETQYF. The sequence in DNA is TGTGCCAGGCCCGGGGGGAACCAAGAGACCCAGTACTTC.